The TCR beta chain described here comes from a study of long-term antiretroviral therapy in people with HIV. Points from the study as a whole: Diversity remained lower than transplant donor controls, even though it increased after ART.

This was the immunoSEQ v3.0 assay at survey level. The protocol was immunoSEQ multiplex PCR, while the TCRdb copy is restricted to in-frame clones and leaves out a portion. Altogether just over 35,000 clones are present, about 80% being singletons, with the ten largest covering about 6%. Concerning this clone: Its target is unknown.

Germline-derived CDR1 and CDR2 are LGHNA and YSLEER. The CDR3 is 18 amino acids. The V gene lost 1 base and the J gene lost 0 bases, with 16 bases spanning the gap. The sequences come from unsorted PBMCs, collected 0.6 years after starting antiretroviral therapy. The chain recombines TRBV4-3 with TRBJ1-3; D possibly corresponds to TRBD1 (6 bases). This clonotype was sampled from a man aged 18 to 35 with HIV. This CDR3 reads CASSQVAGAQSSGNTIYF. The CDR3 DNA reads TGCGCCAGCAGCCAAGTGGCAGGGGCCCAAAGCTCTGGAAACACCATATATTTT.